This is a list of T cell receptor beta chains from one sample in a study of blood T cell repertoires in COVID-19. The repertoire was sequenced with immunoSEQ multiplex PCR; TCRdb's copy has only in-frame clones and lacks some. Of 140,000 or so clones listed, around 89% were seen once; the top ten hold roughly 11%. Material for sequencing was peripheral blood. The receptors derive from a woman older than 75 with acute or convalescent COVID-19. The CDR3 runs from the conserved cysteine through the conserved F or W. Each record gives: V gene, D gene, clone size, J gene, CDR3 protein, CDR3 DNA. The D gene is left open where the match is weak. A row's size may be missing; if present it is once, few, many or a size class.

>TRBV2|.|.|TRBJ2-3
CASSGQVVADTQYF
TGTGCCAGCAGTGGACAGGTGGTCGCAGATACGCAGTATTTT
>TRBV27|.|.|TRBJ1-2
CASRPSSGGTYGYTF
TGTGCCAGCAGACCAAGCTCCGGGGGAACTTATGGCTACACCTTC
>TRBV27|TRBD1|.|TRBJ1-4
CASSFQGAYGEKLFF
TGTGCCAGCAGTTTCCAGGGGGCATATGGTGAAAAACTGTTTTTT
>TRBV29-1|.|.|TRBJ1-4
CSVEAGGGEKLFF
TGCAGCGTTGAAGCGGGGGGTGGTGAAAAACTGTTTTTT
>TRBV2|TRBD1|few|TRBJ1-5
CASRGQAEGQPQHF
TGTGCCAGCAGGGGACAGGCCGAGGGACAGCCCCAGCATTTT
>TRBV19|.|.|TRBJ2-3
CASSIELPTDTQYF
TGTGCCAGTAGTATCGAACTACCCACAGATACGCAGTATTTT
>TRBV18|.|.|TRBJ1-2
CASSRDSYGYTF
TGTGCCAGCTCACGTGACAGCTATGGCTACACCTTC
>TRBV6-5|TRBD1|.|TRBJ2-1
CASSRTGVNEQFF
TGTGCCAGCAGCCGGACAGGCGTGAATGAGCAGTTCTTC
>TRBV6-1|.|few|TRBJ1-5
CASSESWRDQPQHF
TGTGCCAGCAGTGAGAGCTGGAGGGATCAGCCCCAGCATTTT
>TRBV6-5|TRBD1|once|TRBJ1-1
CASSYSITGGYTEAFF
TGTGCCAGCAGTTACTCGATTACAGGGGGGTACACTGAAGCTTTCTTT
>TRBV30|TRBD2|few|TRBJ2-7
CAWQVGLAGSYEQYF
TGTGCCTGGCAGGTCGGCCTAGCGGGGAGCTACGAGCAGTACTTC
>TRBV5-8|TRBD1|.|TRBJ1-1
CASSSGQAKNTEAFF
TGTGCCAGCAGCAGCGGACAGGCCAAGAACACTGAAGCTTTCTTT
>TRBV2|.|.|TRBJ2-5
CASSISQSVETQYF
TGTGCCAGCAGTATCTCCCAAAGCGTGGAGACCCAGTACTTC
>TRBV5-6|.|.|TRBJ2-5
CASSTGGARETQYF
TGTGCCAGCAGCACTGGGGGGGCCCGCGAGACCCAGTACTTC
>TRBV5-1|.|.|TRBJ2-2
CASSLDPRGTGELFF
TGCGCCAGCAGCTTGGACCCCAGGGGTACCGGGGAGCTGTTTTTT
>TRBV3-1/TRBV3-2|.|once|TRBJ1-2
CASSQDLRAPGGYTF
TGTGCCAGCAGCCAAGATCTCAGGGCCCCTGGTGGCTACACCTTC
>TRBV24-1|TRBD1|.|TRBJ2-7
CATSDWDRSSYEQYF
TGTGCCACCAGTGATTGGGACAGGTCATCCTACGAGCAGTACTTC
>TRBV11-3|.|.|TRBJ2-3
CASSLGGGRGADTQYF
TGTGCCAGCAGCTTAGGAGGGGGACGGGGGGCAGATACGCAGTATTTT
>TRBV19|.|.|TRBJ1-2
CASSILGRTAGAVYGYTF
TGTGCCAGTAGTATCCTTGGTCGGACAGCCGGAGCCGTTTATGGCTACACCTTC
>TRBV4-2|.|.|TRBJ1-3
CASSQGATRSGNTIYF
TGTGCCAGCAGCCAAGGGGCGACCCGTTCTGGAAACACCATATATTTT
>TRBV18|TRBD1|.|TRBJ1-5
CASSRETGGNQPQHF
TGTGCCAGCTCAAGGGAGACAGGGGGCAATCAGCCCCAGCATTTT
>TRBV7-2|TRBD1|.|TRBJ2-7
CASSTAGRTGDYEQYF
TGTGCCAGCAGTACGGCCGGTCGGACAGGGGACTACGAGCAGTACTTC
>TRBV19|.|.|TRBJ2-2
CASSIRHHTGELFF
TGTGCCAGTAGTATACGACATCACACCGGGGAGCTGTTTTTT
>TRBV30|TRBD2|.|TRBJ2-7
CAWSDTAGDLYEQYF
TGTGCCTGGAGTGATACAGCGGGGGACCTTTACGAGCAGTACTTC
>TRBV20-1|TRBD2|.|TRBJ2-7
CSASLSAGGVHEQYF
TGCAGTGCTAGTCTGTCGGCGGGGGGGGTCCACGAGCAGTACTTC
>TRBV24-1|TRBD2|.|TRBJ2-3
CATSLAGTDTQYF
TGTGCCACCTCTCTAGCGGGGACAGATACGCAGTATTTT
>TRBV10-3|TRBD1|.|TRBJ1-1
CAISTGVNTEAFF
TGTGCCATCAGCACAGGGGTGAACACTGAAGCTTTCTTT
>TRBV6-5|.|.|TRBJ2-1
CASSYSGASYNEQFF
TGTGCCAGCAGTTACTCAGGGGCCTCCTACAATGAGCAGTTCTTC
>TRBV7-3|.|.|TRBJ2-6
CASSAGGFSGANVLTF
TGTGCCAGCAGCGCAGGGGGGTTTTCTGGGGCCAACGTCCTGACTTTC
>TRBV3-1/TRBV3-2|TRBD2|once|TRBJ2-3
CASSQSGVGDTQYF
TGTGCCAGCAGCCAGAGCGGGGTGGGAGATACGCAGTATTTT
>TRBV5-1|TRBD1|.|TRBJ1-1
CASRKGTVDTEAFF
TGCGCCAGCAGGAAGGGGACAGTTGACACTGAAGCTTTCTTT
>TRBV10-3|.|.|TRBJ1-2
CAISEGGFDYGYTF
TGTGCCATCAGTGAGGGAGGGTTCGACTATGGCTACACCTTC
>TRBV6-5|TRBD1|once|TRBJ1-2
CASSYNRGTGYTF
TGTGCCAGCAGTTACAACAGGGGAACTGGCTACACCTTC
>TRBV3-1/TRBV3-2|.|.|TRBJ2-5
CASSQGPRKKTQYF
TGTGCCAGCAGCCAAGGTCCCAGGAAGAAGACCCAGTACTTC
>TRBV28|.|once|TRBJ1-6
CASTSGGNNSPLHF
TGTGCCAGCACCTCTGGGGGCAATAATTCACCCCTCCACTTT
>TRBV9|.|.|TRBJ1-6
CASSAGDTYYNSPLHF
TGTGCCAGCAGCGCCGGGGACACTTACTATAATTCACCCCTCCACTTT